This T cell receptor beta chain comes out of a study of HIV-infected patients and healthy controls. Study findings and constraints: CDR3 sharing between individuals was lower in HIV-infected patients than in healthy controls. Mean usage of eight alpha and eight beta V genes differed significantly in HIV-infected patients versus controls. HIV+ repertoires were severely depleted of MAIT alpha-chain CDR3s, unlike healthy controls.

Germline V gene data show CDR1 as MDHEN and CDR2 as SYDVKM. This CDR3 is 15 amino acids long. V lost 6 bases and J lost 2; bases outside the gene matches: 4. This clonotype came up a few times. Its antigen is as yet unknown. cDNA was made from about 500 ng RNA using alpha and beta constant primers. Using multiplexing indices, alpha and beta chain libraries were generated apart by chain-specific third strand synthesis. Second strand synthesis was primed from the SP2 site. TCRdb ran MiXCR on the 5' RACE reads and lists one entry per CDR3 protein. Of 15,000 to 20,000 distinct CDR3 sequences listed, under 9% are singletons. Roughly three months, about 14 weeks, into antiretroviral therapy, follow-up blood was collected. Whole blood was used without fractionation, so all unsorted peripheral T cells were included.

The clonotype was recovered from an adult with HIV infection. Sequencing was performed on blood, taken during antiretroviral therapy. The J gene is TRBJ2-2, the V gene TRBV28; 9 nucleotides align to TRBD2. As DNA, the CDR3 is TGTGCCAGCAGCTCTAGCGGGACAAACACCGGGGAGCTGTTTTTT. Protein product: CASSSSGTNTGELFF. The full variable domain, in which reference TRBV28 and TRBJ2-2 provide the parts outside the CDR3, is DVKVTQSSRYLVKRTGEKVFLECVQDMDHENMFWYRQDPGLGLRLIYFSYDVKMKEKGDIPEGYSVSREKKERFSLILESASTNQTSMYLCASSSSGTNTGELFFGEGSRLTVL.